This TCR beta chain was sequenced in a study of blood T cells in healthy people across ages. For the second PCR, which ran for about 7 to 12 cycles, a sample-barcoded 5' primer and a J-beta primer mix were used. The study obtained at least 3 million CDR3-containing paired-end reads from every sample. TCRdb processed the 5' RACE reads anew with MiXCR; each CDR3 protein has one entry. Of about 780,000 distinct CDR3 sequences listed, around half are singletons. Approximately 10 milliliters was the volume of peripheral blood drawn from each donor. Study-level points and caveats: Whereas aged donors had fewer naive CD4+ cells, long-lived donors had more of them and higher diversity.

Notes on this clonotype: What it binds is unknown.

This clonotype originated in a man older than 75 in good health. Sequenced sample: blood.

This CDR3 is CASSPLVVAGGLNEQFF. The DNA of the CDR3 is TGTGCCAGCAGCCCCCTGGTTGTAGCGGGGGGGCTTAATGAGCAGTTCTTC. The rearrangement uses TRBV11-2 and TRBJ2-1; 11 nucleotides match TRBD2. Per the germline V gene, CDR1 is SGHAT and CDR2 is FQNNGV. With 5 bases clipped from V and 7 bases from J, the junction kept 13 bases outside the gene matches. The CDR3 has 17 amino acids.